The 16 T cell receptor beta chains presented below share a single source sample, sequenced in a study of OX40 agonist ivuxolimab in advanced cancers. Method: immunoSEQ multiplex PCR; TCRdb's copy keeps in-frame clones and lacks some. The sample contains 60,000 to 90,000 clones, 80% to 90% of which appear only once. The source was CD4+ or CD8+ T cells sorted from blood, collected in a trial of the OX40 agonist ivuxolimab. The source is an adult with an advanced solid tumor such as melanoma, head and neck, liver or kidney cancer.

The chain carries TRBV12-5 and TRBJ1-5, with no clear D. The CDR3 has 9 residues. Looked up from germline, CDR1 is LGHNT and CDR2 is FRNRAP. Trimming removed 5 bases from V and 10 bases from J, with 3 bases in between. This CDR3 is CASGIPQHF. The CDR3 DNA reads TGTGCTAGTGGTATACCCCAGCATTTT.

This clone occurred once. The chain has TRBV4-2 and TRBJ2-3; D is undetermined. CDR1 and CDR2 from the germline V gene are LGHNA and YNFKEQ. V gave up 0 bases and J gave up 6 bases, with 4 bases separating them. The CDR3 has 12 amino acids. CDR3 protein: CASSQDRDTQYF. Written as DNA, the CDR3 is TGTGCCAGCAGCCAAGATCGGGATACGCAGTATTTT.

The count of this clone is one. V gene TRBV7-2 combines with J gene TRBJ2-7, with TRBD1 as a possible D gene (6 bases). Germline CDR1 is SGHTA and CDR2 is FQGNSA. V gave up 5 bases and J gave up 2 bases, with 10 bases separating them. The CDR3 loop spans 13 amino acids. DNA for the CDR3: TGTGCCAGCAGCCCGAGGACAGCCTACGAGCAGTACTTC. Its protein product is CASSPRTAYEQYF.

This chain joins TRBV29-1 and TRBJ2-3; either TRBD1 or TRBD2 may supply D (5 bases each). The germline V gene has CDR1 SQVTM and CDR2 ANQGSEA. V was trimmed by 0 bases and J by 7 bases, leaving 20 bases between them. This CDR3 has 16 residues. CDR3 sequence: CSVEEGSQGDRNTQYF. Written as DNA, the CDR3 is TGCAGCGTTGAAGAGGGGAGCCAGGGTGATAGGAATACGCAGTATTTT.

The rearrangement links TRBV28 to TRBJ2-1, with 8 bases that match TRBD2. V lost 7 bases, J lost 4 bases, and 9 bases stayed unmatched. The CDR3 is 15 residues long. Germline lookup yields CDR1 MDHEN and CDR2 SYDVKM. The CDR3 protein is CASTWASGPYNEQFF. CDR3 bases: TGTGCCAGCACCTGGGCTAGCGGGCCTTACAATGAGCAGTTCTTC.

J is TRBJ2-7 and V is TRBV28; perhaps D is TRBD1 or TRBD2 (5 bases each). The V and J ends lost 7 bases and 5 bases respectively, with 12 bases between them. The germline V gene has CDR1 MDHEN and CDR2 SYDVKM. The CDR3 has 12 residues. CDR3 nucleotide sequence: TGTGCCAGCATAGGGGACGGAGACGAGCAGTACTTC. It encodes CASIGDGDEQYF. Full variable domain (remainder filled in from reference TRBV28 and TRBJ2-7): DVKVTQSSRYLVKRTGEKVFLECVQDMDHENMFWYRQDPGLGLRLIYFSYDVKMKEKGDIPEGYSVSREKKERFSLILESASTNQTSMYLCASIGDGDEQYFGPGTRLTVT.

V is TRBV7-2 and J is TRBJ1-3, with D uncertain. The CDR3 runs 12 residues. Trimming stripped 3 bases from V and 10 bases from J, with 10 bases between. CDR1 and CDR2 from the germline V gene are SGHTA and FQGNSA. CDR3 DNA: TGTGCCAGCAGCTTTGGGGTGAGAACCATATATTTT. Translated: CASSFGVRTIYF.

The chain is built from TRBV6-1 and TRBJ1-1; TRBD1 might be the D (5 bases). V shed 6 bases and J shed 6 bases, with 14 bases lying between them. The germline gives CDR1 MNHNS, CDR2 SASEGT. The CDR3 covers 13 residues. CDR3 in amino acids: CASRKTGGAEAFF. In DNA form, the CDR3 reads TGTGCCAGCAGAAAGACGGGAGGGGCTGAAGCTTTCTTT.

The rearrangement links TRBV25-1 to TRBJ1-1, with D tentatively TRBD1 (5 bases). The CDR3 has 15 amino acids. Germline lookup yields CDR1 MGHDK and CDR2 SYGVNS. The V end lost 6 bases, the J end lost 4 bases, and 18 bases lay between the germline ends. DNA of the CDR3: TGTGCCAGCAGCCTGGGGGAGGGGCTGTTCACTGAAGCTTTCTTT. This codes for CASSLGEGLFTEAFF.

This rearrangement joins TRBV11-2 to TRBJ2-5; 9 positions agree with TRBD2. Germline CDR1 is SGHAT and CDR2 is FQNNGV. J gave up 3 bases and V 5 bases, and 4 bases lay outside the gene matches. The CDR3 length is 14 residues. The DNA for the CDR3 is TGTGCCAGCAGCAATAGCGGGAGTAAAGAGACCCAGTACTTC. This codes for CASSNSGSKETQYF.

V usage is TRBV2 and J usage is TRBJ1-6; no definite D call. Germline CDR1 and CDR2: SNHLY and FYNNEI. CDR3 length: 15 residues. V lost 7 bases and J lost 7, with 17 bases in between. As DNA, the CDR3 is TGTGCCAGCACCCGAAGTTTGACGGAAAATTCACCCCTCCACTTT. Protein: CASTRSLTENSPLHF.

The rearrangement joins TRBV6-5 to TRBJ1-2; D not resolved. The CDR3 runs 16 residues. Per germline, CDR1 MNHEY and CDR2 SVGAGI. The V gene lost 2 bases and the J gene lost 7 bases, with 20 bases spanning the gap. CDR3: CASSYIRSSPPVGYTF. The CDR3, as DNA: TGTGCCAGCAGTTACATCAGGTCAAGCCCTCCGGTTGGCTACACCTTC.

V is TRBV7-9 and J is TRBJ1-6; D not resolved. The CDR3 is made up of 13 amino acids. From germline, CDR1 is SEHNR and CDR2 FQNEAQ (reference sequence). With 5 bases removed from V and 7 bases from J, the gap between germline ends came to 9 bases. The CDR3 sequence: CASSATENSPLHF. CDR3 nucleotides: TGTGCCAGCAGCGCAACAGAGAATTCACCCCTCCACTTT.

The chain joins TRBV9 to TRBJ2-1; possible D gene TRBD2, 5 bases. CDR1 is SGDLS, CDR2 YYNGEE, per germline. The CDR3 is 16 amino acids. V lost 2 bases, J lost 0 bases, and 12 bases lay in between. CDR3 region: CASSVRSGSSYNEQFF. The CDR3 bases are TGTGCCAGCAGCGTTAGAAGCGGTAGCTCCTACAATGAGCAGTTCTTC.

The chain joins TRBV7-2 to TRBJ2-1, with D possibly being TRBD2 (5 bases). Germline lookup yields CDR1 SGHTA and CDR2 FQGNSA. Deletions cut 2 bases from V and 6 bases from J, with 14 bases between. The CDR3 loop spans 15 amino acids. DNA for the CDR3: TGTGCCAGCAGCTTAATAGCCGATCGGGGCAATGAGCAGTTCTTC. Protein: CASSLIADRGNEQFF. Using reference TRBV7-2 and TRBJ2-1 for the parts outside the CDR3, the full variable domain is GAGVSQSPSNKVTEKGKDVELRCDPISGHTALYWYRQSLGQGLEFLIYFQGNSAPDKSGLPSDRFSAERTGGSVSTLTIQRTQQEDSAVYLCASSLIADRGNEQFFGPGTRLTVL.

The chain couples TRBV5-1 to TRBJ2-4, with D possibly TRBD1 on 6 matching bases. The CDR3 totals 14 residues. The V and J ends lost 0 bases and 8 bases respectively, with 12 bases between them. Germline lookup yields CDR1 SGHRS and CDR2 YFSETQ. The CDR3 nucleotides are TGCGCCAGCAGCTTGGGCAGGGGACGGGACATTCAGTACTTC. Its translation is CASSLGRGRDIQYF.